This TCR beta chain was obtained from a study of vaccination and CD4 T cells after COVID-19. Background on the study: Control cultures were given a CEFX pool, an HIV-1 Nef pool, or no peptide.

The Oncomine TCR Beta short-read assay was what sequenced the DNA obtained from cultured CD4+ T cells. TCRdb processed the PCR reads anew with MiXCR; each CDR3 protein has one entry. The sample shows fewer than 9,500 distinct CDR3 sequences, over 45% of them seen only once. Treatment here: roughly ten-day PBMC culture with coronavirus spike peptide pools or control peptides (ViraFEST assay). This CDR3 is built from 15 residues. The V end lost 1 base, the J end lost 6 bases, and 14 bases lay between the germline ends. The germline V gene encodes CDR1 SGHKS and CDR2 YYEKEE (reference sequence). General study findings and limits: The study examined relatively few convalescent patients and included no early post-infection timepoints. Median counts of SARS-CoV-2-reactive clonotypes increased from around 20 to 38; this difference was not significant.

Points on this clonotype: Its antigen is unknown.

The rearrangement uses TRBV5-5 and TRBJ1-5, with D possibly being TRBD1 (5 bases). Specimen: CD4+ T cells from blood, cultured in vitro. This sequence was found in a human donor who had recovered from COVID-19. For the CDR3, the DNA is TGTGCCAGCAGCTTGCAGTCGGGGCCCGGTCAGCCCCAGCATTTT. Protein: CASSLQSGPGQPQHF. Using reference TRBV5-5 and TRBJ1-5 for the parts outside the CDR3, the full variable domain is DAGVTQSPTHLIKTRGQQVTLRCSPISGHKSVSWYQQVLGQGPQFIFQYYEKEERGRGNFPDRFSARQFPNYSSELNVNALLLGDSALYLCASSLQSGPGQPQHFGDGTRLSIL.